This TCR beta chain was obtained from a study of T cell responses to AZD1222 COVID-19 vaccine. The repertoire was sequenced with immunoSEQ multiplex PCR; TCRdb's copy has only in-frame clones and lacks some. Of roughly 170,000 clones listed, 80% to 90% are singletons. CDR3 length: 15 amino acids. With 3 bases removed from V and 7 bases from J, the gap between germline ends came to 19 bases. Germline lookup yields CDR1 SGDLS and CDR2 YYNGEE. This clonotype was obtained from an adult in good health. Sequenced material: peripheral blood, taken on day 0 of AZD1222 vaccination. This rearrangement joins TRBV9 to TRBJ2-5; D might be TRBD1 (7 bases). CDR3 sequence reads: CASSAGGSYSWTQYF. Written as DNA, the CDR3 is TGTGCCAGCAGCGCAGGGGGGAGCTACTCTTGGACCCAGTACTTC.